These 16 T cell receptor beta chains originate from one sample sequenced in a study of blood T cell repertoires in COVID-19. Sequenced by immunoSEQ multiplex PCR; TCRdb stores in-frame clones only, minus some. The data hold approximately 120,000 clones, with about 80% observed a single time. Input material: peripheral blood. Source of these receptors: a human donor in a cohort sampled during active COVID-19.

The V and J genes are TRBV1 and TRBJ1-1. TRBV1 has pseudogene status. CDR3 length: 14 residues. CDR3 in DNA: TGCACCAGCAGCCAAGAAAGAGGAGCGGATGAAGCTTTCTTT. Translation: CTSSQERGADEAFF.

This clone appeared a single time. The chain links TRBV5-1 to TRBJ2-1, with D possibly TRBD2 on 6 matching bases. Trimming pared 3 bases from V and 10 bases from J, leaving 8 bases between. This CDR3 is built from 11 residues. Germline-derived CDR1 and CDR2 are SGHRS and YFSETQ. The CDR3 sequence is CASSWRGEQFF. Written as DNA, the CDR3 is TGCGCCAGCAGCTGGAGGGGCGAGCAGTTCTTC.

This rearrangement joins TRBV28 to TRBJ2-7; D remains ambiguous. The CDR3 is 10 amino acids. CDR1 and CDR2 (germline): MDHEN, SYDVKM. V lost 5 bases to trimming and J lost 4 bases, with 3 bases between them. The CDR3 DNA reads as TGTGCCAGCAGTCAGTACGAGCAGTACTTC. Translated, it gives CASSQYEQYF.

This chain uses TRBV5-1 with TRBJ2-5; the D is unclear. The CDR3 consists of 14 residues. CDR1 and CDR2 from the germline V gene are SGHRS and YFSETQ. V shed 3 bases and J shed 1 base, with 10 bases lying between them. Here the CDR3 reads CASSSTTGQETQYF. As DNA, the CDR3 is TGCGCCAGCAGCTCCACTACGGGCCAAGAGACCCAGTACTTC.

The V and J genes are TRBV7-2 and TRBJ2-3; 12 positions match TRBD2. Germline CDR1 SGHTA, CDR2 FQGNSA. This CDR3 has 17 residues. The J segment lost 0 bases and the V segment lost 4 bases, leaving 5 bases of the junction unmatched. The chain's CDR3 is CASSSRTSGVSTDTQYF. In DNA form, the CDR3 reads TGTGCCAGCAGCTCGAGGACTAGCGGGGTTAGCACAGATACGCAGTATTTT.

The V and J genes are TRBV5-1 and TRBJ2-7; the D gene is possibly TRBD2 (6 bases). Trimming stripped 4 bases from V and 2 bases from J, with 19 bases between. Germline V gives CDR1 SGHRS, CDR2 YFSETQ. CDR3 length: 16 amino acids. The CDR3 is CASSTGGSGDAYEQYF. CDR3 DNA: TGCGCCAGCAGCACGGGCGGTTCGGGGGACGCCTACGAGCAGTACTTC.

The chain is built from TRBV5-1 and TRBJ1-2; tentative D call: TRBD1 (5 bases). CDR3 length: 16 residues. V lost 0 bases and J lost 8, with 20 bases in between. Germline CDR1 reads SGHRS; CDR2 reads YFSETQ. The CDR3 here is CASSLETGGRGRGYTF. CDR3 DNA: TGCGCCAGCAGCTTGGAGACGGGCGGGCGGGGCAGAGGCTACACCTTC.

This chain connects TRBV28 to TRBJ1-2; D is possibly TRBD1 (6 bases). The V gene lost 7 bases and the J gene lost 7 bases, with 19 bases spanning the gap. Germline loops: CDR1 MDHEN, CDR2 SYDVKM. The CDR3 is 14 amino acids. CDR3 nucleotides: TGTGCCAGCACCCAGAGTGGGGGCTATGGTGGCTACACCTTC. Amino acid sequence: CASTQSGGYGGYTF.

The chain is built from TRBV2 and TRBJ1-1; D not resolved. The CDR3 is made up of 13 amino acids. Looked up from germline, CDR1 is SNHLY and CDR2 is FYNNEI. Trimming took 9 bases from V and 3 from J, leaving 14 bases between them. This CDR3 reads CASRVRPDTEAFF. DNA for the CDR3: TGTGCCAGTCGGGTACGCCCGGACACTGAAGCTTTCTTT. Based on the CDR3 plus reference TRBV2 and TRBJ1-1, the full variable domain is EPEVTQTPSHQVTQMGQEVILRCVPISNHLYFYWYRQILGQKVEFLVSFYNNEISEKSEIFDDQFSVERPDGSNFTLKIRSTKLEDSAMYFCASRVRPDTEAFFGQGTRLTVV.

This chain uses TRBV2 with TRBJ1-1; 7 bases align to TRBD1. The CDR3 runs to 13 residues. CDR1 is SNHLY, CDR2 FYNNEI, per germline. V lost 1 base and J lost 8; bases outside the gene matches: 4. The DNA of the CDR3 is TGTGCCAGCAGTGAAGAGACAGGGTGGGAAGCTTTCTTT. Its translation: CASSEETGWEAFF.

This chain links TRBV18 with TRBJ1-5; no reliable D call. The CDR3 has 14 residues. In germline, CDR1 is KGHSH, CDR2 LQKENI. Deletions cut 2 bases from V and 9 bases from J, with 14 bases between. The CDR3 protein is CASSPSSLPPPQHF. CDR3 nucleotide sequence: TGTGCCAGCTCACCAAGTTCACTTCCCCCGCCCCAGCATTTT.

CDR3 loop: CASSLGDRGYEQFF. The CDR3 DNA reads TGTGCCAGCAGCTTGGGGGACAGGGGCTATGAGCAGTTCTTC. The chain joins TRBV5-6 to TRBJ2-1, with 10 bases identical to TRBD1. V lost 0 bases and J lost 8; bases outside the gene matches: 2. CDR3 size: 14 residues. The V gene's germline CDR1 is SGHDT and CDR2 YYEEEE.

The chain combines TRBV6-5 with TRBJ1-4, with a weak D call TRBD1 (5 bases). Germline V gene data show CDR1 as MNHEY and CDR2 as SVGAGI. CDR3 length: 15 amino acids. The V end was cut by 5 bases, the J end by 8 bases, with 18 bases between. The CDR3 bases are TGTGCCAGCAGTATATCAGGGCGGGGTGGAGAAAAACTGTTTTTT. It encodes CASSISGRGGEKLFF.

The genes are TRBV12-5 and TRBJ2-7; 9 bases are a match to TRBD2. Trimming at V came to 1 base and at J to 5 bases, leaving 6 bases not matched to a gene. Germline CDR1 and CDR2: LGHNT and FRNRAP. The CDR3 totals 15 residues. The CDR3: CASGLALLAGDEQYF. CDR3 in DNA: TGTGCTAGTGGTTTGGCGTTGTTAGCGGGGGACGAGCAGTACTTC.

The table lists this clone with a count of one. The rearrangement joins TRBV30 to TRBJ1-1, with TRBD1 matching 8 bases. The CDR3 consists of 14 residues. V trimming: 6 bases; J trimming: 3 bases; junction bases outside the gene matches: 9. Looked up from germline, CDR1 is GTSNPN and CDR2 is SVGIG (reference sequence). CDR3 amino acids: CACDGQGRHTEAFF. The CDR3 coding sequence is TGTGCCTGTGACGGACAGGGTAGGCACACTGAAGCTTTCTTT.

In its sample, this clone was seen once. This sequence joins TRBV10-3 and TRBJ1-4; D may be TRBD1 (5 bases). Trimming shortened V by 7 bases and J by 8 bases, and 14 bases separated the two germline ends. The CDR3 has 13 residues. The germline CDR1 and CDR2 sequences are ENHRY and SYGVKD. The CDR3 nucleotides are TGTGCCATCACGGGGGGGATCGGAGAAAAACTGTTTTTT. This sequence encodes CAITGGIGEKLFF.